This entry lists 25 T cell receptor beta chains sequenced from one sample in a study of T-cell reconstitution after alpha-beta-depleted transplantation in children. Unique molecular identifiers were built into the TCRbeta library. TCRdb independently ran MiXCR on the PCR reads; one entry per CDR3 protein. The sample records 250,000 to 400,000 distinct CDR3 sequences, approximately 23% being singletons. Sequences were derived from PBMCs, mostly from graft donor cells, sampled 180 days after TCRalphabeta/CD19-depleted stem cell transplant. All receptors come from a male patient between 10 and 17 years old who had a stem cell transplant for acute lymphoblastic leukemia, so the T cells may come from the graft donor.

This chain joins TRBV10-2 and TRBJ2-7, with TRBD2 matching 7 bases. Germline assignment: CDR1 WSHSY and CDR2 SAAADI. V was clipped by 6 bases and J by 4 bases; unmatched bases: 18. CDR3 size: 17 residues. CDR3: CASSSGGDPSAPYEQYF. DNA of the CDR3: TGCGCCAGCAGCTCTGGGGGGGACCCGTCCGCACCATACGAGCAGTACTTC.

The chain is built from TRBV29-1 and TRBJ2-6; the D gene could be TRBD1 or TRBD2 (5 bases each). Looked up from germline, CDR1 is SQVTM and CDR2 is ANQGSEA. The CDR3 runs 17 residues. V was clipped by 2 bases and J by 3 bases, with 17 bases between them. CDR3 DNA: TGCAGCGTTGAAAAGGCACCGGGGCAAAGTGGGGCCAACGTCCTGACTTTC. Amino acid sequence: CSVEKAPGQSGANVLTF.

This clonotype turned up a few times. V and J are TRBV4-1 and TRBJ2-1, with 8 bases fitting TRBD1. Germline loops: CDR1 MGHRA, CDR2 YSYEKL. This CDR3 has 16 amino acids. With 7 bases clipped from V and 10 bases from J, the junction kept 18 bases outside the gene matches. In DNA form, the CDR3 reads TGCGCCAGCAACCTCCCAGGGGGCACCCCTCCGGGGGAGCAGTTCTTC. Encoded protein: CASNLPGGTPPGEQFF.

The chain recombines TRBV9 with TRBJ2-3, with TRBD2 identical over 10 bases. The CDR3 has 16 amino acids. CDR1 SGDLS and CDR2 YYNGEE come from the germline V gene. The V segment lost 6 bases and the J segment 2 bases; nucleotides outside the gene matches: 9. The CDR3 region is CASNPGLAAFTDTQYF. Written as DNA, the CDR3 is TGTGCCAGCAACCCTGGACTAGCGGCTTTCACAGATACGCAGTATTTT.

The CDR3 sequence: CSVSQPQHF. CDR3 nucleotide sequence: TGCAGTGTGAGCCAGCCCCAGCATTTT. The chain employs TRBV20-1 and TRBJ1-5; D uncertain. CDR1 is DFQATT, CDR2 SNEGSKA, per germline (reference sequence). V was pared by 7 bases and J by 7 bases, with 5 bases between. The CDR3 contains 9 residues.

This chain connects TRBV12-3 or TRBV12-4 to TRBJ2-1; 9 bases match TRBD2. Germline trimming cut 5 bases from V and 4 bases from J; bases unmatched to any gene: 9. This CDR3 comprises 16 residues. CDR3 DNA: TGTGCCAGCAGTCCCCCGGGACTAGCACTTTACAATGAGCAGTTCTTC. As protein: CASSPPGLALYNEQFF.

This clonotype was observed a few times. CDR3 protein: CASSPIAGGHNEQFF. The CDR3 DNA is TGTGCCAGCAGTCCTATAGCGGGAGGCCACAATGAGCAGTTCTTC. The chain uses TRBV12-3 or TRBV12-4 and TRBJ2-1; 10 bases are a match to TRBD2. This CDR3 has 15 residues. The trim removed 5 bases at V and 5 bases at J, leaving 6 bases unmatched.

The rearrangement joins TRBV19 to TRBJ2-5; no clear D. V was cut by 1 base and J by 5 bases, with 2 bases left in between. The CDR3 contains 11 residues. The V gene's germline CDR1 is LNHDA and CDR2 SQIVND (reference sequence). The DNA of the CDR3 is TGTGCCAGTAGTATAGCGGAGACCCAGTACTTC. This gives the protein CASSIAETQYF. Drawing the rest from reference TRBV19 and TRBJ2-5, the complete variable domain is DGGITQSPKYLFRKEGQNVTLSCEQNLNHDAMYWYRQDPGQGLRLIYYSQIVNDFQKGDIAEGYSVSREKKESFPLTVTSAQKNPTAFYLCASSIAETQYFGPGTRLLVL.

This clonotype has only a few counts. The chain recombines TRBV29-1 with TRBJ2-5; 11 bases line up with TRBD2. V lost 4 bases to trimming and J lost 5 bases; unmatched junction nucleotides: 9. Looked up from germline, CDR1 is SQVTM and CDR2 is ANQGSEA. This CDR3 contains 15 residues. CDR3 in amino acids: CSVAGSGRAQETQYF. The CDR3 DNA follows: TGCAGCGTTGCCGGTAGCGGGAGGGCCCAGGAGACCCAGTACTTC.

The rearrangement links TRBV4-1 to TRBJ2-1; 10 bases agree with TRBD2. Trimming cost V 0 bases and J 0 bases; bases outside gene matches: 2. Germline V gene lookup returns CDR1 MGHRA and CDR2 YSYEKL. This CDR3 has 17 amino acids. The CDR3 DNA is TGCGCCAGCAGCCAAGATAGCGGGAGGTTCTCCTACAATGAGCAGTTCTTC. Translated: CASSQDSGRFSYNEQFF.

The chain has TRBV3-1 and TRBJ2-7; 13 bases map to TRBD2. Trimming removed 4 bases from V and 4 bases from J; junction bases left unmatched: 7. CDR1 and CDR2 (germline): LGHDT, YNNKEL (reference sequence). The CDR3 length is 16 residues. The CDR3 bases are TGTGCCAGCAGCCGCAGAACTAGCGGGAGGGATTACGAGCAGTACTTC. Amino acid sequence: CASSRRTSGRDYEQYF.

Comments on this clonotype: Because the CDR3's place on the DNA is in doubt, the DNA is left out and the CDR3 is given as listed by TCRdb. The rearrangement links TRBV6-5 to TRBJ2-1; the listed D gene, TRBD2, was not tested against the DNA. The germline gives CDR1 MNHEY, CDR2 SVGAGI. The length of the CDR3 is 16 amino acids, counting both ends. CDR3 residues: CASSTSGLTGVNEQFF.

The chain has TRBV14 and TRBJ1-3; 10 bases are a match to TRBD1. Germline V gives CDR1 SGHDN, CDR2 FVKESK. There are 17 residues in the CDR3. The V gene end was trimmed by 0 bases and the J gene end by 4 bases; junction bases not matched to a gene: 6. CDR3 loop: CASSQDLGQGGGNTIYF. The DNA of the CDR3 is TGTGCCAGCAGCCAAGACCTCGGACAGGGGGGAGGAAACACCATATATTTT.

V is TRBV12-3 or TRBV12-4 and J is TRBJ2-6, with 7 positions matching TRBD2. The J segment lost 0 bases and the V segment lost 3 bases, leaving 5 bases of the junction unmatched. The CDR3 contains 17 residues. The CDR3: CASSFRRGSSGANVLTF. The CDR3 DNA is TGTGCCAGCAGTTTTAGGCGCGGGAGCTCTGGGGCCAACGTCCTGACTTTC.

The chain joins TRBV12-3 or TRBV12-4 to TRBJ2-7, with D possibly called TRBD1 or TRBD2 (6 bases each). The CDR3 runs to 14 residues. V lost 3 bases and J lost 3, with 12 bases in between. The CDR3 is CASSLEGGHYEQYF. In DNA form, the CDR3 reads TGTGCCAGCAGTTTGGAGGGGGGCCACTACGAGCAGTACTTC.

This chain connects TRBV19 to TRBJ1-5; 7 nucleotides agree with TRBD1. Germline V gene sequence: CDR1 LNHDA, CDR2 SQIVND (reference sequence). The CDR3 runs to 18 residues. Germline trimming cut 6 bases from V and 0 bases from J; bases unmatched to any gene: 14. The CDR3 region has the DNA TGTGCCAGTAGCAAGTACTTCGGGACAGAATATAGCAATCAGCCCCAGCATTTT. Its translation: CASSKYFGTEYSNQPQHF.

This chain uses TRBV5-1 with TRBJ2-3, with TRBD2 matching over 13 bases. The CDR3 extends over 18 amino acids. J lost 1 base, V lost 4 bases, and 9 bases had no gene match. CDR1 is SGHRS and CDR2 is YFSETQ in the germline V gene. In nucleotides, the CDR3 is TGCGCCAGCAGCCCTCCGGGACTAGCGGGACTACGCACAGATACGCAGTATTTT. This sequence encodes CASSPPGLAGLRTDTQYF. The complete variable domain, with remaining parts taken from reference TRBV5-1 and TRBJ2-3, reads KAGVTQTPRYLIKTRGQQVTLSCSPISGHRSVSWYQQTPGQGLQFLFEYFSETQRNKGNFPGRFSGRQFSNSRSEMNVSTLELGDSALYLCASSPPGLAGLRTDTQYFGPGTRLTVL.

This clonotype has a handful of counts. CDR3 sequence: CASSVPRSAGDADTQYF. As DNA, the CDR3 is TGTGCCAGCAGCGTCCCCCGGTCGGCGGGAGATGCAGATACGCAGTATTTT. V is TRBV9 and J is TRBJ2-3, with 7 bases identical to TRBD2. The germline gives CDR1 SGDLS, CDR2 YYNGEE. The CDR3 has 17 residues. Unmatched junction bases numbered 13, after V lost 2 bases and J lost 4 bases.

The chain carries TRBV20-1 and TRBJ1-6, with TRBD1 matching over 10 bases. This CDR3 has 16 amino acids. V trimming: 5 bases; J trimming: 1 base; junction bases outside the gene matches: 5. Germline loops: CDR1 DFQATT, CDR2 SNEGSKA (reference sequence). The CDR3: CSARGTGDSYNSPLHF. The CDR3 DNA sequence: TGCAGTGCTCGCGGGACAGGGGATTCCTATAATTCACCCCTCCACTTT.

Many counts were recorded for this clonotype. Here the CDR3 DNA reads TGCAGCGTTGTGAGCGGTTTCTCCTACGAGCAGTACTTC. Translation gives CSVVSGFSYEQYF. This chain links TRBV29-1 with TRBJ2-7; D possibly corresponds to TRBD2 (5 bases). CDR3 length: 13 residues. CDR1 is SQVTM, CDR2 ANQGSEA, per germline. Trimming removed 4 bases from V and 0 bases from J, with 10 bases in between.

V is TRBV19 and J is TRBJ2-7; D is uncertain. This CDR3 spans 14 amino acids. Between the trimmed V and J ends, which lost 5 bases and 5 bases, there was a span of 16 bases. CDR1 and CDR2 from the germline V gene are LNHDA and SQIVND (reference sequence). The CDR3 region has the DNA TGTGCCAGTAGTCCCCGGACCACCGGTCACGAGCAGTACTTC. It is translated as CASSPRTTGHEQYF.

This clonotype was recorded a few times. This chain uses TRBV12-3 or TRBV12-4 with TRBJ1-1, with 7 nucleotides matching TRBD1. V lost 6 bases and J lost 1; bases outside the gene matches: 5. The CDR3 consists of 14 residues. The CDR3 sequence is CASRSGTANTEAFF. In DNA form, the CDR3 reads TGTGCCAGCAGGTCCGGGACAGCGAACACTGAAGCTTTCTTT.

The CDR3 DNA follows: TGCGCCAGCAGTGATATGCAGGGGGCCCCTCGGGGAGAAGAGACCCAGTACTTC. This encodes CASSDMQGAPRGEETQYF. The chain links TRBV10-2 to TRBJ2-5; 8 positions agree with TRBD1. V dropped 3 bases and J dropped 3; count of bases not matched to a gene: 15. This CDR3 has 18 residues. Germline V gene sequence: CDR1 WSHSY, CDR2 SAAADI.

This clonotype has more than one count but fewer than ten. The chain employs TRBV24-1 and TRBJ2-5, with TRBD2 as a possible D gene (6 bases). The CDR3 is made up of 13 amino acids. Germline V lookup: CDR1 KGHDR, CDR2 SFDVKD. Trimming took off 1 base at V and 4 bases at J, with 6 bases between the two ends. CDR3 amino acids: CATSDFSGETQYF. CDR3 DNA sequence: TGTGCCACCAGTGATTTTAGCGGAGAGACCCAGTACTTC.

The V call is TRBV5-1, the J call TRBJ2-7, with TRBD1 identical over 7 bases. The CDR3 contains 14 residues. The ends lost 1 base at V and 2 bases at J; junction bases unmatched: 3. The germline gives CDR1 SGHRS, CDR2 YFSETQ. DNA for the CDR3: TGCGCCAGCAGCTTGTTTCAGGGGGCCTACGAGCAGTACTTC. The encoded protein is CASSLFQGAYEQYF.